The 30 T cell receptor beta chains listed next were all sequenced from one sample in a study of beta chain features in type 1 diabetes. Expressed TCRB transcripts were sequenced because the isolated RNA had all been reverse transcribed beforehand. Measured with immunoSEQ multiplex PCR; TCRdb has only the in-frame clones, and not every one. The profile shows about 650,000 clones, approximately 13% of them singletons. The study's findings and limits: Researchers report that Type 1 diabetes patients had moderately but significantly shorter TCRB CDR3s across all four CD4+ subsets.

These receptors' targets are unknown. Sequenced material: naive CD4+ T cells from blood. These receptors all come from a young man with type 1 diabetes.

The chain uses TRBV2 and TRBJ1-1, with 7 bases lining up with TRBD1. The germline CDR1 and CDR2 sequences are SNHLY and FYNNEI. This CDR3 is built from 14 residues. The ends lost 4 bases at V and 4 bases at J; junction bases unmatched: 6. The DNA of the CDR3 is TGTGCCAGCAGTGCACAGGGGCTACGCACTGAAGCTTTCTTT. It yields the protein CASSAQGLRTEAFF.

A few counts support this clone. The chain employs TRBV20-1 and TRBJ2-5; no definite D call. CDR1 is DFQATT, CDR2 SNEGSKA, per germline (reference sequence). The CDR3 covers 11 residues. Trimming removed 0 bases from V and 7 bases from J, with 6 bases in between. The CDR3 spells CSARDYGTQYF. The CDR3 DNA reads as TGCAGTGCTAGAGATTACGGGACCCAGTACTTC.

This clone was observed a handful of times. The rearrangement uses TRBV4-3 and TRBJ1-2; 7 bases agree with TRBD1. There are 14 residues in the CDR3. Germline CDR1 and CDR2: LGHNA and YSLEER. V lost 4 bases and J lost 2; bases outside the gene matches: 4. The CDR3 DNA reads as TGCGCCAGCAGCCGCGGACAGGAAAACTATGGCTACACCTTC. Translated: CASSRGQENYGYTF.

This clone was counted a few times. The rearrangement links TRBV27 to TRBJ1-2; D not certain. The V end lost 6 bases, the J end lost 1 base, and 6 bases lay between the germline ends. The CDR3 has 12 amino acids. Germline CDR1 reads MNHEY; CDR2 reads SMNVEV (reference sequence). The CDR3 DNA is TGTGCCAGCAGCGAAAATAACTATGGCTACACCTTC. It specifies CASSENNYGYTF.

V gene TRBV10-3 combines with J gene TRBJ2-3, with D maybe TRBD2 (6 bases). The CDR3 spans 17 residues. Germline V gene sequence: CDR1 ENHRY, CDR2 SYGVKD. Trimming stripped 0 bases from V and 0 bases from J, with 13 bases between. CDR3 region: CAISESPGLLSTDTQYF. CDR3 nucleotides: TGTGCCATCAGTGAGTCCCCGGGACTCCTGAGCACAGATACGCAGTATTTT.

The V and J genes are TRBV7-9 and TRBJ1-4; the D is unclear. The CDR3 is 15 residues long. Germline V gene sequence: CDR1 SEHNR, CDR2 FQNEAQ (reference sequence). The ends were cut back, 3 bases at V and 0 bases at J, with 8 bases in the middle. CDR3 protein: CASSFEAATNEKLFF. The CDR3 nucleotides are TGTGCCAGCAGCTTCGAGGCTGCAACTAATGAAAAACTGTTTTTT. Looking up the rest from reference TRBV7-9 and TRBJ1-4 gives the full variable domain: DTGVSQNPRHKITKRGQNVTFRCDPISEHNRLYWYRQTLGQGPEFLTYFQNEAQLEKSRLLSDRFSAERPKGSFSTLEIQRTEQGDSAMYLCASSFEAATNEKLFFGSGTQLSVL.

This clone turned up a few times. The CDR3 here is CSVRGLFSYEQYF. The CDR3 DNA follows: TGCAGCGTGAGGGGACTATTCTCCTACGAGCAGTACTTC. This chain links TRBV29-1 with TRBJ2-7; 7 bases match TRBD2. The V gene's germline CDR1 is SQVTM and CDR2 ANQGSEA. The CDR3 consists of 13 residues. V lost 6 bases, J lost 0 bases, and 5 bases stayed unmatched.

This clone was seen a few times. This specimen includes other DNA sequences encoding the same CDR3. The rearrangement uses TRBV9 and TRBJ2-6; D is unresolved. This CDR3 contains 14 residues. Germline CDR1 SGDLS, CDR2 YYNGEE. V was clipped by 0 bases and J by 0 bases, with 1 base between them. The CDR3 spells CASSVGSGANVLTF. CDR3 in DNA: TGTGCCAGCAGCGTAGGCTCTGGGGCCAACGTCCTGACTTTC. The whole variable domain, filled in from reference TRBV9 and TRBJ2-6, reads DSGVTQTPKHLITATGQRVTLRCSPRSGDLSVYWYQQSLDQGLQFLIQYYNGEERAKGNILERFSAQQFPDLHSELNLSSLELGDSALYFCASSVGSGANVLTFGAGSRLTVL.

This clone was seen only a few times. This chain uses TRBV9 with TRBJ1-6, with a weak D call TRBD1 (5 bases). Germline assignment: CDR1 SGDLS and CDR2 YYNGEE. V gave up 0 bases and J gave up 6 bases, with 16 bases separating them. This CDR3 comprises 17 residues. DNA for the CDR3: TGTGCCAGCAGCGTAGTCCCAGGGAATCCATTTAATTCACCCCTCCACTTT. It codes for CASSVVPGNPFNSPLHF.

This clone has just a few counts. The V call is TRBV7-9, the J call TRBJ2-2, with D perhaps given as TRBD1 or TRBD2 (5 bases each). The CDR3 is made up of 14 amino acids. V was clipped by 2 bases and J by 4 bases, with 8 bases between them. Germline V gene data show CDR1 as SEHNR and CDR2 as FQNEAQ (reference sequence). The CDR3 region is CASSLSGPTGELFF. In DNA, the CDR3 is TGTGCCAGCAGCTTATCGGGGCCCACCGGGGAGCTGTTTTTT. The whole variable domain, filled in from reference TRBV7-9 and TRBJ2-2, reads DTGVSQNPRHKITKRGQNVTFRCDPISEHNRLYWYRQTLGQGPEFLTYFQNEAQLEKSRLLSDRFSAERPKGSFSTLEIQRTEQGDSAMYLCASSLSGPTGELFFGEGSRLTVL.

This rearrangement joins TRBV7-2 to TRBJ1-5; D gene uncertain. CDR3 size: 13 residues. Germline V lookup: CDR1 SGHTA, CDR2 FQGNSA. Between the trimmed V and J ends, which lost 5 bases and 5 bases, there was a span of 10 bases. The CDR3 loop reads CASSQQLDQPQHF. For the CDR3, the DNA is TGTGCCAGCAGCCAGCAATTGGATCAGCCCCAGCATTTT.

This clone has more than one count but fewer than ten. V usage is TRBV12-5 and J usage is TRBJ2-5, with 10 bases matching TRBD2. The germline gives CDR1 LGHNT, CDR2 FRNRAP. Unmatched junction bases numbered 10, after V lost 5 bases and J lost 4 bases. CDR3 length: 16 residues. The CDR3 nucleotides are TGTGCTAGTGGTAACCCCTCTAGCGGGGGCCCAGAGACCCAGTACTTC. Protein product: CASGNPSSGGPETQYF.

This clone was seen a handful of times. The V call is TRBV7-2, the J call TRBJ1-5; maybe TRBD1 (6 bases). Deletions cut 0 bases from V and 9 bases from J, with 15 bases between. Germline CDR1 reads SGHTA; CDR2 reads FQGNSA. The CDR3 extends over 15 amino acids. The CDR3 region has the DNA TGTGCCAGCAGCTTAGCGGCGGGGAAGGGGGGGCCCCAGCATTTT. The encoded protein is CASSLAAGKGGPQHF.

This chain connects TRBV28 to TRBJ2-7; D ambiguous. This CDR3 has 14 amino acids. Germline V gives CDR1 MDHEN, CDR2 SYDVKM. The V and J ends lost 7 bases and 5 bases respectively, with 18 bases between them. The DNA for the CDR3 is TGTGCCAGCAACCTTTTGGGTCGGGTTCACGAGCAGTACTTC. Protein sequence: CASNLLGRVHEQYF.

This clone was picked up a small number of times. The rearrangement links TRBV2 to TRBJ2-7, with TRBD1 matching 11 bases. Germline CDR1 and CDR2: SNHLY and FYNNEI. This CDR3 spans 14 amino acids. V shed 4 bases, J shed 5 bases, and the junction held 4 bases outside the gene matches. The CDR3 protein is CASSGTGGLNEQYF. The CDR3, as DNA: TGTGCCAGCAGTGGGACAGGGGGCTTAAACGAGCAGTACTTC.

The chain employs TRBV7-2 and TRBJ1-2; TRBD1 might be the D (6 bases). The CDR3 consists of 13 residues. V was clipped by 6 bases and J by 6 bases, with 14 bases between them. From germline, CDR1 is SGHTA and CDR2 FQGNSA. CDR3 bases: TGTGCCAGCAGACCACATGAGGGGGATGGCTACACCTTC. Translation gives CASRPHEGDGYTF.

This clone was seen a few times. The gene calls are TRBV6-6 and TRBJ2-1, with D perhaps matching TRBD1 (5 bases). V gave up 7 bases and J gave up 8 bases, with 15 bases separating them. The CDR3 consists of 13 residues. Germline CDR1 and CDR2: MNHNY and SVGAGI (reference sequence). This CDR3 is CASTLKGADEQFF. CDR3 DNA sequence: TGTGCCAGCACCCTCAAAGGGGCCGATGAGCAGTTCTTC.

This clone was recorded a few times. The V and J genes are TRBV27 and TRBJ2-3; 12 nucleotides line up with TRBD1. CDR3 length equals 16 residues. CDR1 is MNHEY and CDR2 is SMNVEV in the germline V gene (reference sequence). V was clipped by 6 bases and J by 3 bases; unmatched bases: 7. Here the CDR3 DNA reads TGTGCCAGCAGGATCGGGACAGGGGGCAGAACAGATACGCAGTATTTT. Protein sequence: CASRIGTGGRTDTQYF.

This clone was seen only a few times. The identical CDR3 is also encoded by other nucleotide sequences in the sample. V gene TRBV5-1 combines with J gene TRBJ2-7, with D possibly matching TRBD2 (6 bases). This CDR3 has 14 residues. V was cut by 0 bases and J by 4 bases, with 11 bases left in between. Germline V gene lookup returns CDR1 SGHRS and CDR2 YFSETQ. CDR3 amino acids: CASSLGQGGYEQYF. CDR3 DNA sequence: TGCGCCAGCAGCTTGGGGCAGGGAGGTTACGAGCAGTACTTC.

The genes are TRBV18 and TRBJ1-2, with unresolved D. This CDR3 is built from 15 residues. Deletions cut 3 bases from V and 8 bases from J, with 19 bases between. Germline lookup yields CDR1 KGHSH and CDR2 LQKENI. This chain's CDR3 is CASSPDVVREDGYTF. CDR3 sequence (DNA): TGTGCCAGCTCACCCGACGTTGTGAGGGAGGACGGCTACACCTTC.

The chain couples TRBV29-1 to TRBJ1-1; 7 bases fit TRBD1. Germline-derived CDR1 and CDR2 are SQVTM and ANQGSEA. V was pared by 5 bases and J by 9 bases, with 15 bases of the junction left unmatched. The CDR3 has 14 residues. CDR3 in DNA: TGCAGCGTTAAAATCACAGGGGCATTGGATAAAGCTTTCTTT. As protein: CSVKITGALDKAFF. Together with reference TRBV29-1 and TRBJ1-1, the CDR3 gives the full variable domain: SAVISQKPSRDICQRGTSLTIQCQVDSQVTMMFWYRQQPGQSLTLIATANQGSEATYESGFVIDKFPISRPNLTFSTLTVSNMSPEDSSIYLCSVKITGALDKAFFGQGTRLTVV.

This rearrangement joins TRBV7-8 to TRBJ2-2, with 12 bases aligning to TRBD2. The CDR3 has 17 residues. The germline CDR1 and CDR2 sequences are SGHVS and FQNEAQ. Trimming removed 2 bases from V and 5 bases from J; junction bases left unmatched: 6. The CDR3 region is CASSLPGTSGQTGELFF. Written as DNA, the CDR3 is TGTGCCAGCAGCTTACCCGGGACTAGCGGGCAAACCGGGGAGCTGTTTTTT. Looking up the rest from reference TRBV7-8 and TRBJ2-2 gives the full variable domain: GAGVSQSPRYKVAKRGQDVALRCDPISGHVSLFWYQQALGQGPEFLTYFQNEAQLDKSGLPSDRFFAERPEGSVSTLKIQRTQQEDSAVYLCASSLPGTSGQTGELFFGEGSRLTVL.

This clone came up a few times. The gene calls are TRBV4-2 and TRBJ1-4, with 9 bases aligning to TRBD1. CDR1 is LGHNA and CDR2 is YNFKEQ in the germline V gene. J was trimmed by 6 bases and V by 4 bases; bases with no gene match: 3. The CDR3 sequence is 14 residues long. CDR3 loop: CASSLGQGDEKLFF. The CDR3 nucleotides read TGTGCCAGCAGCCTGGGACAGGGAGATGAAAAACTGTTTTTT.

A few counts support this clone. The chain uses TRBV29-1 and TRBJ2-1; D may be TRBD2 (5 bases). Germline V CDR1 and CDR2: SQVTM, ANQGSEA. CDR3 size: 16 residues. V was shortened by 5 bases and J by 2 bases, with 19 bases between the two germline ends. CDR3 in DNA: TGCAGCGTTAAACCCGATTTGCGGGTCACCTACAATGAGCAGTTCTTC. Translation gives CSVKPDLRVTYNEQFF.

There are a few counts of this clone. CDR3 sequence (DNA): TGTGCCAGCAGCTTGGGGGCGATTAATTCACCCCTCCACTTT. Protein product: CASSLGAINSPLHF. The chain carries TRBV7-9 and TRBJ1-6; TRBD1 is a possible D gene (6 bases). CDR3 length: 14 amino acids. Trimming pared 3 bases from V and 6 bases from J, leaving 9 bases between. Germline-derived CDR1 and CDR2 are SEHNR and FQNEAQ (reference sequence).

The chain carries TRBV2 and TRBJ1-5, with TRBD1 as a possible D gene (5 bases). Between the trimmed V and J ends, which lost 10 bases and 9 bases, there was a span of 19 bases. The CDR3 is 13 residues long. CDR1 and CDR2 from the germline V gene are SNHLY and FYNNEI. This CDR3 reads CATSSQGPRPQHF. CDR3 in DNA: TGTGCCACCAGCAGTCAGGGACCGAGGCCCCAGCATTTT.

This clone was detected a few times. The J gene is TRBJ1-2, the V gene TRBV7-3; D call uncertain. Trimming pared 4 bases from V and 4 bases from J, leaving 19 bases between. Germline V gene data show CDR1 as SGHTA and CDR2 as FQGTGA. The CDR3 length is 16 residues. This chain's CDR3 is CASSSDPTPGGYGYTF. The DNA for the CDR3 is TGTGCCAGCAGCTCAGACCCGACCCCAGGCGGCTATGGCTACACCTTC.

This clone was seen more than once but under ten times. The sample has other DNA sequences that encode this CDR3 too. CDR3 DNA: TGTGCCAGCAGCCGGGATAATCAGCCCCAGCATTTT. It yields the protein CASSRDNQPQHF. The V gene is TRBV27, the J gene TRBJ1-5; D gene uncertain. Germline values: CDR1 MNHEY, CDR2 SMNVEV (reference sequence). Trimming removed 6 bases from V and 4 bases from J, with 7 bases in between. The CDR3 runs 12 residues.

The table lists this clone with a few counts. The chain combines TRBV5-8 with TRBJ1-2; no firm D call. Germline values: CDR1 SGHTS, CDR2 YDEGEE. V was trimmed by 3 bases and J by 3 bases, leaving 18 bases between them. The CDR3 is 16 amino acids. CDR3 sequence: CASSSGIARLDYGYTF. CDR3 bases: TGTGCCAGCAGCTCTGGGATTGCCCGTCTGGACTATGGCTACACCTTC.

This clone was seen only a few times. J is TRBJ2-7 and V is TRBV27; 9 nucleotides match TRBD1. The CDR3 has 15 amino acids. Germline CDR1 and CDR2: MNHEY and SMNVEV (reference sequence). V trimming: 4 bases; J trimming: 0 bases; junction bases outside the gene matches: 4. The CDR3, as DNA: TGTGCCAGCAGTTCGCGACAGGGGGGCTCCTACGAGCAGTACTTC. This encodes CASSSRQGGSYEQYF.